The 25 T cell receptor beta chains given below trace back to one sample, sequenced in a study of human T cells and chemical hapten exposure (dated by TCRdb to the early 2020s). Library preparation was by RACE. Sequencing relied on a NextSeq 500. TCRdb redid the processing of the public reads, applying fastp at Q25 and MiXCR, and retained in-frame beta chains. Rows are unified per CDR3 protein, each entry keeping the most common DNA and genes. Recorded for this sample are more than 90,000 distinct CDR3 sequences; 10% to 13% of them occurred a single time. The ten top clones hold roughly 2.4% of the sample. The time point label on this specimen signifies: patch test 1, 2 weeks after DPC sensitization. The treatment or condition label on this specimen signifies: therapeutic diphenylcyclopropenone sensitization with weekly scalp DPC. The specimen was whole blood, collected in connection with sensitization to the hapten diphenylcyclopropenone (DPC). These TCRs come from a man aged 35-49 years with alopecia areata. Some clones in this sample may be carry-over from other donors' samples.

This clonotype has only a few counts. For the CDR3, the DNA is TGCAGCGTTGAGGGTGGCGGGAGGTTTGGAGAGACCCAGTACTTC. Its translation is CSVEGGGRFGETQYF. The chain carries TRBV29-1 and TRBJ2-5, with TRBD2 matching over 8 bases. Unmatched junction bases numbered 10, after V lost 3 bases and J lost 4 bases. The CDR3 has 15 amino acids. The germline gives CDR1 SQVTM, CDR2 ANQGSEA.

This clonotype was observed at least ten times. This sequence joins TRBV20-1 and TRBJ2-7; possibly TRBD2 for D (5 bases). Looked up from germline, CDR1 is DFQATT and CDR2 is SNEGSKA (reference sequence). CDR3 length: 13 residues. V lost 6 bases, J lost 2 bases, and 14 bases lay in between. DNA of the CDR3: TGCAGTGCGAGGAGCGGAAGCACCTACGAGCAGTACTTC. Translated: CSARSGSTYEQYF.

This clonotype came up a few times. The chain couples TRBV5-5 to TRBJ2-2; 10 bases align to TRBD2. The V segment lost 0 bases and the J segment 5 bases; nucleotides outside the gene matches: 7. CDR3 size: 17 residues. The V gene's germline CDR1 is SGHKS and CDR2 YYEKEE (reference sequence). The CDR3 sequence: CASSLVVAGGFTGELFF. The CDR3 DNA is TGTGCCAGCAGCTTGGTGGTAGCGGGAGGATTTACCGGGGAGCTGTTTTTT.

This clonotype was seen at least ten times. V and J are TRBV5-5 and TRBJ2-1, with 9 bases identical to TRBD2. Germline V gives CDR1 SGHKS, CDR2 YYEKEE (reference sequence). V lost 0 bases to trimming and J lost 0 bases; unmatched junction nucleotides: 1. The CDR3 has 16 amino acids. The CDR3 nucleotides are TGTGCCAGCAGCTTGGGACTAGCGGTCTCCTACAATGAGCAGTTCTTC. The encoded protein is CASSLGLAVSYNEQFF.

This clonotype was seen a handful of times. The chain employs TRBV9 and TRBJ1-6; weak D call: TRBD1 (5 bases). V was pared by 0 bases and J by 10 bases, with 11 bases between. The CDR3 has 14 amino acids. Germline loops: CDR1 SGDLS, CDR2 YYNGEE. The CDR3 sequence is CASSVGDPGSPLHF. The DNA of the CDR3 is TGTGCCAGCAGCGTAGGGGACCCGGGGTCACCCCTCCACTTT.

In its sample, this clonotype was seen a few times. Here the CDR3 reads CASSPLGLPNTEAFF. Written as DNA, the CDR3 is TGTGCCAGCAGCCCCCTGGGTCTGCCGAACACTGAAGCTTTCTTT. The rearrangement links TRBV14 to TRBJ1-1; no firm D call. Trimming left V 4 bases short and J 1 base short, with 13 bases between. CDR1 and CDR2 from the germline V gene are SGHDN and FVKESK. The CDR3 length is 15 residues.

The V call is TRBV6-1, the J call TRBJ1-2; tentative D call: TRBD1 (5 bases). The CDR3 has 11 amino acids. Trimming left V 7 bases short and J 8 bases short, with 11 bases between. Germline V gene lookup returns CDR1 MNHNS and CDR2 SASEGT. CDR3 in DNA: TGTGCCAGCAATCCCCAGGGCGGCTACACCTTC. Amino acid sequence: CASNPQGGYTF.

The table lists this clonotype with a few counts. This chain uses TRBV14 with TRBJ2-3; D not resolved. The germline V gene encodes CDR1 SGHDN and CDR2 FVKESK. The CDR3 totals 16 residues. The germline V and J ends were trimmed by 4 bases and 7 bases, with 21 bases remaining between them. The CDR3 sequence: CASSPPPRGRPYTQYF. For the CDR3, the DNA is TGTGCCAGCAGCCCACCTCCCCGTGGCAGGCCCTATACGCAGTATTTT.

This clonotype was counted ten times or more. This sequence joins TRBV20-1 and TRBJ1-5; possibly TRBD1 for D (6 bases). The CDR3 is made up of 14 amino acids. Germline V lookup: CDR1 DFQATT, CDR2 SNEGSKA (reference sequence). Trimming left V 0 bases short and J 4 bases short, with 10 bases between. The chain's CDR3 is CSARDGTGNQPQHF. The DNA for the CDR3 is TGCAGTGCTAGAGATGGAACAGGGAATCAGCCCCAGCATTTT.

This clonotype was detected a few times. The chain uses TRBV20-1 and TRBJ1-5; D call uncertain. Germline CDR1 and CDR2: DFQATT and SNEGSKA (reference sequence). The CDR3 extends over 12 amino acids. V was shortened by 0 bases and J by 6 bases, with 6 bases between the two germline ends. CDR3 sequence: CSARDPSQPQHF. CDR3 DNA: TGCAGTGCTAGAGACCCTAGTCAGCCCCAGCATTTT.

There are many counts of this clonotype. This chain connects TRBV19 to TRBJ1-2; D is uncertain. The CDR3 totals 14 residues. The V end was cut by 5 bases, the J end by 1 base, with 11 bases between. In germline, CDR1 is LNHDA, CDR2 SQIVND (reference sequence). The chain's CDR3 is CASSEGSVNYGYTF. The CDR3 DNA is TGTGCCAGTAGTGAGGGCAGCGTTAACTATGGCTACACCTTC.

The V and J genes are TRBV29-1 and TRBJ2-3; D remains ambiguous. The CDR3 sequence is 12 residues long. CDR1 and CDR2 (germline): SQVTM, ANQGSEA. V lost 3 bases, J lost 4 bases, and 8 bases lay in between. The CDR3 sequence is CSVEIRSDTQYF. As DNA, the CDR3 is TGCAGCGTTGAGATAAGGTCAGATACGCAGTATTTT.

This rearrangement joins TRBV6-6 to TRBJ2-1, with 15 bases fitting TRBD2. The germline CDR1 and CDR2 sequences are MNHNY and SVGAGI (reference sequence). The V and J ends lost 1 base and 8 bases, in that order; junction bases with no gene match: 6. This CDR3 contains 17 residues. This chain's CDR3 is CASSYWTSGREGYEQFF. CDR3 sequence (DNA): TGTGCCAGCAGTTACTGGACTAGCGGGAGGGAAGGGTATGAGCAGTTCTTC.

There are many counts of this clonotype. V gene TRBV12-3 or TRBV12-4 combines with J gene TRBJ1-2; D gene ambiguous. Trimming pared 6 bases from V and 5 bases from J, leaving 13 bases between. CDR3 length equals 13 residues. CDR3 loop: CASRGSLGYGYTF. CDR3 nucleotide sequence: TGTGCCAGCAGAGGGTCCCTGGGGTATGGCTACACCTTC.

This clonotype was observed at least ten times. The chain employs TRBV5-1 and TRBJ2-1; D gene unclear. The CDR3 sequence is 15 residues long. Germline loops: CDR1 SGHRS, CDR2 YFSETQ. V was trimmed by 1 base and J by 3 bases, leaving 11 bases between them. Here the CDR3 reads CASSLTTGFYNEQFF. In nucleotides, the CDR3 is TGCGCCAGCAGCTTGACTACTGGATTCTACAATGAGCAGTTCTTC.

This clonotype appeared many times. The chain employs TRBV13 and TRBJ2-7, with 15 bases lining up with TRBD2. Looked up from germline, CDR1 is PRHDT and CDR2 is FYEKMQ (reference sequence). CDR3 length equals 16 residues. The V gene end was trimmed by 1 base and the J gene end by 7 bases; junction bases not matched to a gene: 5. The CDR3 DNA sequence: TGTGCCAGCAGCTTAGTTGGACTAGCGGGAGGGGAAGAGCAGTACTTC. Translating it yields CASSLVGLAGGEEQYF.

There are a few counts of this clonotype. The chain joins TRBV18 to TRBJ1-1, with no clear D. In germline, CDR1 is KGHSH, CDR2 LQKENI. V dropped 3 bases and J dropped 0 bases, with 11 bases sitting between them. The CDR3 is 15 residues long. The CDR3 region is CASSPDKLVNTEAFF. In nucleotides, the CDR3 is TGTGCCAGCTCACCGGATAAGCTAGTGAACACTGAAGCTTTCTTT.

This chain connects TRBV11-1 to TRBJ2-5, with D perhaps TRBD1 (5 bases). Germline CDR1 is SGHAT and CDR2 is FQDESV (reference sequence). V dropped 4 bases and J dropped 4 bases, with 13 bases sitting between them. The CDR3 runs 14 residues. The CDR3 DNA reads TGTGCCAGCAGCTCGAGGTGGACAACAGAGACCCAGTACTTC. Residues: CASSSRWTTETQYF.

This clonotype was observed a handful of times. The chain has TRBV6-5 and TRBJ2-6; 7 bases line up with TRBD1. V lost 2 bases and J lost 0; bases outside the gene matches: 7. Per germline, CDR1 MNHEY and CDR2 SVGAGI. The CDR3 is 18 residues long. CDR3 coding DNA: TGTGCCAGCAGTTACGGAACAGGGGCCTACTCTGGGGCCAACGTCCTGACTTTC. Translating gives CASSYGTGAYSGANVLTF.

The table lists this clonotype with a few counts. CDR3 coding DNA: TGTGCCACCAGCAGAGATCGTGGGACAGGGGGCTCAAATGAGCAGTTCTTC. This codes for CATSRDRGTGGSNEQFF. V gene TRBV15 combines with J gene TRBJ2-1, with TRBD1 identical over 12 bases. The CDR3 totals 17 residues. J was trimmed by 7 bases and V by 0 bases; bases with no gene match: 7. Germline V gene data show CDR1 as LNHNV and CDR2 as YYDKDF (reference sequence). Looking up the rest from reference TRBV15 and TRBJ2-1 gives the full variable domain: DAMVIQNPRYQVTQFGKPVTLSCSQTLNHNVMYWYQQKSSQAPKLLFHYYDKDFNNEADTPDNFQSRRPNTSFCFLDIRSPGLGDTAMYLCATSRDRGTGGSNEQFFGPGTRLTVL.

The rearrangement joins TRBV7-8 to TRBJ2-7, with D maybe TRBD2 (5 bases). The CDR3 consists of 13 residues. Trimming pared 0 bases from V and 6 bases from J, leaving 9 bases between. Per the germline V gene, CDR1 is SGHVS and CDR2 is FQNEAQ. This CDR3 is CASSLAEVAEQYF. CDR3 sequence (DNA): TGTGCCAGCAGCTTAGCGGAGGTCGCCGAGCAGTACTTC.

This clonotype occurred a few times. J is TRBJ2-1 and V is TRBV2; 10 bases agree with TRBD2. Per germline, CDR1 SNHLY and CDR2 FYNNEI. The V gene end was trimmed by 5 bases and the J gene end by 5 bases; junction bases not matched to a gene: 6. The CDR3 consists of 15 residues. The CDR3 sequence is CASSPTSGDHNEQFF. The CDR3 DNA is TGTGCCAGCAGTCCCACTAGCGGGGACCACAATGAGCAGTTCTTC.

The chain combines TRBV29-1 with TRBJ2-2; 8 positions match TRBD1. The ends lost 1 base at V and 1 base at J; junction bases unmatched: 5. Germline V lookup: CDR1 SQVTM, CDR2 ANQGSEA. The CDR3 extends over 16 amino acids. The CDR3 region is CSVEGSGQGNTGELFF. CDR3 coding DNA: TGCAGCGTTGAAGGTTCTGGACAGGGGAACACCGGGGAGCTGTTTTTT.

There are many counts of this clonotype. The V and J genes are TRBV9 and TRBJ2-3; D is unresolved. The CDR3 is 15 residues long. Trimming stripped 0 bases from V and 4 bases from J, with 12 bases between. Germline lookup yields CDR1 SGDLS and CDR2 YYNGEE. In nucleotides, the CDR3 is TGTGCCAGCAGCGTAGAGAACGCTAGGGCAGATACGCAGTATTTT. Residues: CASSVENARADTQYF.

This chain uses TRBV27 with TRBJ2-1, with D possibly TRBD2 on 6 matching bases. Germline-derived CDR1 and CDR2 are MNHEY and SMNVEV (reference sequence). The length of the CDR3 is 14 residues. The V end lost 7 bases, the J end lost 8 bases, and 18 bases lay between the germline ends. The CDR3 loop is CASKTRGRFDEQFF. The CDR3 region has the DNA TGTGCCAGCAAGACTAGGGGTAGATTCGATGAGCAGTTCTTC.